What follows are 12 T cell receptor beta chains derived from one specimen sequenced in a study of control samples from healthy donors and cancer patients. Data came from immunoSEQ multiplex PCR; TCRdb stores just in-frame clones and leaves some out. The sample includes under 150,000 clones, 85% to 95% of them seen just once. Sequenced: blood. Source of these receptors: a man aged 30 to 39 in good health.

The V and J genes are TRBV27 and TRBJ2-7; TRBD2 aligns across 9 bases. Germline loops: CDR1 MNHEY, CDR2 SMNVEV (reference sequence). The V segment lost 1 base and the J segment 2 bases; nucleotides outside the gene matches: 3. CDR3 length: 15 amino acids. In DNA, the CDR3 is TGTGCCAGCAGTTTATTTGGCGGGGGGGCCTACGAGCAGTACTTC. Protein sequence: CASSLFGGGAYEQYF.

The rearrangement uses TRBV5-1 and TRBJ2-7; 8 bases agree with TRBD2. The junction had 4 bases not matched to a gene; V was cut back by 3 bases and J by 2 bases. The CDR3 has 14 residues. Germline V CDR1 and CDR2: SGHRS, YFSETQ. The CDR3 loop is CASSYSGNTYEQYF. The CDR3 coding sequence is TGCGCCAGCAGCTATAGCGGGAACACCTACGAGCAGTACTTC.

The chain uses TRBV12-2 and TRBJ2-7; the table calls TRBD1, which could not be checked here. TRBV12-2 is a documented pseudogene. The CDR3 is 14 amino acids. The CDR3 DNA is TGTGCAAGTCGCACTCGGGACAGGGGTCACGAGCAGTACTTC. It specifies CASRTRDRGHEQYF.

The genes are TRBV4-2 and TRBJ1-6; D is unclear. V lost 5 bases and J 9 bases, leaving 8 bases between the germline ends. The CDR3 is 12 residues long. Germline V gene lookup returns CDR1 LGHNA and CDR2 YNFKEQ. The CDR3, as DNA: TGTGCCAGCAGCTTAATAGGTTCACCCCTCCACTTT. It translates to CASSLIGSPLHF.

This chain connects TRBV10-3 to TRBJ2-3; 11 nucleotides match TRBD2. Trimming took 3 bases from V and 2 from J; bases not matched to a gene: 16. The germline CDR1 and CDR2 sequences are ENHRY and SYGVKD. This CDR3 has 20 residues. DNA for the CDR3: TGTGCCATCAGTGATCCCGGACTAGCGGGCCCCCGTGTCCACACAGATACGCAGTATTTT. Amino acid sequence: CAISDPGLAGPRVHTDTQYF.

With respect to this clone: Germline is not matched at one junction end, which may reflect a read error. The chain uses TRBV13 and TRBJ1-2, with D tentatively TRBD1 (5 bases). CDR1 and CDR2 (germline): PRHDT, FYEKMQ (reference sequence). The CDR3 runs 15 residues. The CDR3 sequence is CASSRDQGAPYDYTF. The CDR3 bases are TGTGCCAGCTCCCGGGATCAGGGAGCACCATATGACTACACCTTC.

V and J are TRBV5-1 and TRBJ1-3, with D uncertain. Germline loops: CDR1 SGHRS, CDR2 YFSETQ. The CDR3 spans 14 residues. V lost 4 bases, J lost 3 bases, and 11 bases lay in between. CDR3 loop: CASSGSSSGNTIYF. DNA of the CDR3: TGCGCCAGCAGCGGCAGCAGTAGTGGAAACACCATATATTTT.

The V gene is TRBV18, the J gene TRBJ2-1, with D possibly being TRBD1 (7 bases). The CDR3 is made up of 15 amino acids. The germline V gene encodes CDR1 KGHSH and CDR2 LQKENI. The ends were cut back, 3 bases at V and 5 bases at J, with 14 bases in the middle. The CDR3 nucleotides are TGTGCCAGCTCACCTGACAGGGACTGGGACAATGAGCAGTTCTTC. It is translated as CASSPDRDWDNEQFF. Supplemented by reference TRBV18 and TRBJ2-1, the full variable domain reads NAGVMQNPRHLVRRRGQEARLRCSPMKGHSHVYWYRQLPEEGLKFMVYLQKENIIDESGMPKERFSAEFPKEGPSILRIQQVVRGDSAAYFCASSPDRDWDNEQFFGPGTRLTVL.

This chain links TRBV28 with TRBJ2-3; maybe TRBD2 (7 bases). The V gene's germline CDR1 is MDHEN and CDR2 SYDVKM. CDR3 length: 19 amino acids. The V gene lost 4 bases and the J gene lost 1 base, with 24 bases spanning the gap. The CDR3 DNA follows: TGTGCCAGCAGTTCGTCAAGGGGGGGGTTCTTTTTACGCACAGATACGCAGTATTTT. Protein: CASSSSRGGFFLRTDTQYF. The variable domain in full, with the rest retrieved from reference TRBV28 and TRBJ2-3, is DVKVTQSSRYLVKRTGEKVFLECVQDMDHENMFWYRQDPGLGLRLIYFSYDVKMKEKGDIPEGYSVSREKKERFSLILESASTNQTSMYLCASSSSRGGFFLRTDTQYFGPGTRLTVL.

The chain recombines TRBV20-1 with TRBJ2-7; D uncertain. V was shortened by 1 base and J by 6 bases, with 7 bases between the two germline ends. The CDR3 spans 11 residues. The V gene's germline CDR1 is DFQATT and CDR2 SNEGSKA (reference sequence). Here the CDR3 DNA reads TGCAGTGCTAGAGCCTACTCCGAGCAGTACTTC. Protein: CSARAYSEQYF.

The chain is built from TRBV2 and TRBJ1-1, with 8 bases aligning to TRBD1. V dropped 5 bases and J dropped 7; count of bases not matched to a gene: 12. The germline V gene encodes CDR1 SNHLY and CDR2 FYNNEI. CDR3 size: 15 residues. CDR3 sequence: CASSLRTGPTFEAFF. CDR3 nucleotide sequence: TGTGCCAGCAGTCTTCGGACAGGGCCTACTTTTGAAGCTTTCTTT. Filled out from reference TRBV2 and TRBJ1-1, the complete variable domain reads EPEVTQTPSHQVTQMGQEVILRCVPISNHLYFYWYRQILGQKVEFLVSFYNNEISEKSEIFDDQFSVERPDGSNFTLKIRSTKLEDSAMYFCASSLRTGPTFEAFFGQGTRLTVV.

V gene TRBV9 combines with J gene TRBJ2-1; D may be TRBD1 (5 bases). Germline-derived CDR1 and CDR2 are SGDLS and YYNGEE. The CDR3 sequence is 11 residues long. The V end lost 3 bases, the J end lost 7 bases, and 5 bases lay between the germline ends. For the CDR3, the DNA is TGTGCCAGCAGCGCAGGGAATGAGCAGTTCTTC. Its translation: CASSAGNEQFF.